A selection of T cell receptor beta chains follows, all from one sample in a study of T-cell memory formation after mild COVID-19. TCRdb re-called the 5' RACE reads with MiXCR, one entry per CDR3 protein. The table includes about 270,000 distinct CDR3 sequences, about 16% detected once. Sequenced input: PBMCs or a T cell subset sorted from them (not recorded which). These TCRs come from a young man who had mild COVID-19 (a few samples of this study predate the infection). Cell type and time point are not known. Both conserved end residues are part of each CDR3. The D gene is left open where the match is weak. Clone size is stated in some rows and not others, as once, few, many or a class when expanded.

>few|TRBJ1-1|-|TRBV20-1
TGCAGTGTGCCTCCCAAAGACAGCATGAACACTGAAGCTTTCTTT
CSVPPKDSMNTEAFF
>few|TRBJ1-2|TRBD1|TRBV5-1
TGCGCCAGCAGCTGGGACAGGGATGGCTACACCTTC
CASSWDRDGYTF
>-|TRBJ2-7|-|TRBV7-9
TGTGCCAGCAGCCTGCGGACGCCCATCGGCGAGCAGTACTTC
CASSLRTPIGEQYF
>-|TRBJ1-3|-|TRBV20-1
TGCAGTGCTAGAGAATCCTCTGGAAACACCATATATTTT
CSARESSGNTIYF
>-|TRBJ2-5|TRBD1|TRBV4-1
TGCGCCAGCAGCCAAGTTTCAGGGGGCAAGTTCTGGGAGACCCAGTACTTC
CASSQVSGGKFWETQYF
>-|TRBJ2-1|-|TRBV7-9
TGTGCCAGCAGCTTTCCCGGGAATGAGCAGTTCTTC
CASSFPGNEQFF
>-|TRBJ1-4|TRBD1|TRBV7-2
TGTGCCAGCAGCTTAGTCGGGACAGCTAATGAAAAACTGTTTTTT
CASSLVGTANEKLFF
>many|TRBJ2-4|-|TRBV4-2
TGTGCCAGCAGCAAGACCTCAGACCAGACAGACATTCAGTACTTC
CASSKTSDQTDIQYF
>few|TRBJ2-1|-|TRBV20-1
TGCAGTGCTAGAGAGGTCTCGCAGGCCTACAATGAGCAGTTCTTC
CSAREVSQAYNEQFF
>few|TRBJ1-1|TRBD1|TRBV5-1
TGCGCCAGCAGCTTGGCCACACAGGGGTACACTGAAGCTTTCTTT
CASSLATQGYTEAFF
>-|TRBJ2-3|TRBD2|TRBV7-9
TGTGCCAGCAGCGCACTAGCGGGCCCGGTGGGAGATACGCAGTATTTT
CASSALAGPVGDTQYF
>-|TRBJ1-5|TRBD1|TRBV2
TGTGCCAGCAGCCGGGACAGGGCCCAGCCCCAGCATTTT
CASSRDRAQPQHF
>-|TRBJ1-2|-|TRBV12-3/TRBV12-4
TGTGCCAGCAGTTTCACGTTCCAGGGGCTTGGCTACACCTTC
CASSFTFQGLGYTF
>few|TRBJ1-6|-|TRBV20-1
TGCAGTGTCTCGACGGACTCCTATAATTCACCCCTCCACTTT
CSVSTDSYNSPLHF
>few|TRBJ2-5|TRBD1|TRBV7-9
TGTGCCAGCAGCTCACAGGGGGGACAGCAAGAGACCCAGTACTTC
CASSSQGGQQETQYF
>few|TRBJ2-1|TRBD1|TRBV6-2/TRBV6-3
TGTGCCAGCAAGGCCCCTCGGGGACAGGGGGTACATGAGCAGTTCTTC
CASKAPRGQGVHEQFF
>-|TRBJ2-2|-|TRBV6-5
TGTGCCAGCAGTGTCGTAGGGACTCCGAACACCGGGGAGCTGTTTTTT
CASSVVGTPNTGELFF
>many|TRBJ2-1|TRBD1|TRBV7-3
TGTGCCAGCAGCCGGGACAGTAGCAGTTACAATGAGCAGTTCTTC
CASSRDSSSYNEQFF
>once|TRBJ2-3|TRBD2|TRBV20-1
TGCAGTGCTCCGACTAGCGCAGATACGCAGTATTTT
CSAPTSADTQYF
>-|TRBJ2-5|TRBD1|TRBV7-2
TGTGCCAGCAGCATGACAGGGACCCAAGAGACCCAGTACTTC
CASSMTGTQETQYF
>few|TRBJ2-1|-|TRBV5-1
TGCGCCAGCAGCAGAACTAGCAGCATCGCATACAATGAGCAGTTCTTC
CASSRTSSIAYNEQFF
>many|TRBJ1-3|-|TRBV7-2
TGTGCCAGCAGCCGAGCCCCCCAGAGCATCTCTGGAAACACCATATATTTT
CASSRAPQSISGNTIYF
>-|TRBJ2-3|TRBD2|TRBV20-1
TGCAGTGCTAGCCTAGCGGGGGCAGTAGATACGCAGTATTTT
CSASLAGAVDTQYF
>-|TRBJ1-2|-|TRBV4-3
TGCGCCAGCAGCCAAGAGAAGACTTATGGCTACACCTTC
CASSQEKTYGYTF
>-|TRBJ2-1|TRBD2|TRBV6-2/TRBV6-3
TGTGCCAGCAGTTACTGGGGGGGGTCAGGTGAGCAGTTCTTC
CASSYWGGSGEQFF
>-|TRBJ1-5|-|TRBV7-9
TGTGCCAGCAGCTTAGACGAACAGCCCCAGCATTTT
CASSLDEQPQHF
>many|TRBJ2-5|-|TRBV5-1
TGCGCCAGCAGCTTTGGCCAAGAGACCCAGTACTTC
CASSFGQETQYF
>-|TRBJ1-2|-|TRBV9
TGTGCCAGCAGCGTAGATACAGCTAACTATGGCTACACCTTC
CASSVDTANYGYTF